These 3 T cell receptor beta chains share one sample of origin, sequenced in a study of spatial heterogeneity in lung cancer. TCRdb re-derived calls from the 5' RACE reads in MiXCR, one entry per CDR3 protein. The sample gives 110,000 or so distinct CDR3 sequences, roughly a tenth of which show up once; 20% to 30% is in the top ten. The time point denotes: blood at routine non-recurrence follow-up after resection. The starting material was PBMCs, obtained at follow-up. The receptors were gathered from a female donor with early-stage non-small cell lung cancer.

The J gene is TRBJ1-5, the V gene TRBV24-1; D not certain. The length of the CDR3 is 15 residues. The V end was cut by 5 bases, the J end by 2 bases, with 12 bases between. Germline CDR1 is KGHDR and CDR2 is SFDVKD. Here the CDR3 reads CATSGPSGGNQPQHF. CDR3 sequence (DNA): TGTGCCACCAGTGGACCCTCCGGGGGCAATCAGCCCCAGCATTTT.

The chain links TRBV20-1 to TRBJ2-3, with D perhaps TRBD2 (5 bases). The germline V gene has CDR1 DFQATT and CDR2 SNEGSKA (reference sequence). This CDR3 has 12 amino acids. V lost 3 bases and J lost 5, with 9 bases in between. In DNA form, the CDR3 reads TGCAGTGCTAGGGCACTAGGAGATACGCAGTATTTT. Its protein product is CSARALGDTQYF.

The chain recombines TRBV7-9 with TRBJ2-7; the match to TRBD1 covers 9 bases. The V segment lost 5 bases and the J segment 6 bases; nucleotides outside the gene matches: 8. Germline CDR1 and CDR2: SEHNR and FQNEAQ (reference sequence). The CDR3 runs 14 residues. The CDR3 spells CASSATGGRSEQYF. DNA of the CDR3: TGTGCCAGCAGCGCGACAGGGGGGAGGTCCGAGCAGTACTTC.